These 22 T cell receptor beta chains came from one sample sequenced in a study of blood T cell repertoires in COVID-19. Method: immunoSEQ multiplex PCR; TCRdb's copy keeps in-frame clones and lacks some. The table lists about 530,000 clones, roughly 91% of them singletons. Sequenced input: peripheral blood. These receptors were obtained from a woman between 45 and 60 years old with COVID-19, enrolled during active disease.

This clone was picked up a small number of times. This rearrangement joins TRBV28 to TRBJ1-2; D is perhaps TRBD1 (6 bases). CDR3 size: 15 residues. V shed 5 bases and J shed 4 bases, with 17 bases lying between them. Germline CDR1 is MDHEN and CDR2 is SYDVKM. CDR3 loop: CASSTAPQGTYGYTF. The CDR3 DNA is TGTGCCAGCAGTACCGCCCCTCAGGGGACCTATGGCTACACCTTC.

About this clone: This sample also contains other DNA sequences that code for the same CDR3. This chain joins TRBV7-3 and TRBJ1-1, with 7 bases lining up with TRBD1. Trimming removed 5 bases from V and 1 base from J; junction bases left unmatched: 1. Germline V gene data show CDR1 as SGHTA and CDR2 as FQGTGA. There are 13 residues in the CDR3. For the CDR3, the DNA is TGTGCCAGCAGCCGACAGGGGAACACTGAAGCTTTCTTT. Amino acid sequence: CASSRQGNTEAFF.

CDR3 bases: TGCGCCAGCAGGCCGAACGTAGCGGGGGGGCCTCATGGCGAGCAGTACTTC. Protein product: CASRPNVAGGPHGEQYF. The genes are TRBV23-1 and TRBJ2-7, with 11 bases aligning to TRBD2. TRBV23-1 qualifies as an ORF whose function is uncertain. The CDR3 extends over 17 amino acids. The junction had 16 bases not matched to a gene; V was cut back by 6 bases and J by 6 bases.

The CDR3 region has the DNA TGTGCCAGCAGTCCCGGGACAGGATACCTTGAAGCTTTCTTT. It is translated as CASSPGTGYLEAFF. The V and J genes are TRBV27 and TRBJ1-1; 8 bases agree with TRBD1. The CDR3 length is 14 residues. The V gene end was trimmed by 5 bases and the J gene end by 7 bases; junction bases not matched to a gene: 9. The V gene's germline CDR1 is MNHEY and CDR2 SMNVEV (reference sequence).

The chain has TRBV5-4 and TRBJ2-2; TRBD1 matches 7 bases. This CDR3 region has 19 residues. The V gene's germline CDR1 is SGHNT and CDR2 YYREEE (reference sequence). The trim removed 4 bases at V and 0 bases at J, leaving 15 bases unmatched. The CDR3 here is CASSPKPGTARANTGELFF. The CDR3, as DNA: TGTGCCAGCAGCCCAAAACCCGGGACAGCTCGGGCGAACACCGGGGAGCTGTTTTTT. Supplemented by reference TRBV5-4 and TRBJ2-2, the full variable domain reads ETGVTQSPTHLIKTRGQQVTLRCSSQSGHNTVSWYQQALGQGPQFIFQYYREEENGRGNFPPRFSGLQFPNYSSELNVNALELDDSALYLCASSPKPGTARANTGELFFGEGSRLTVL.

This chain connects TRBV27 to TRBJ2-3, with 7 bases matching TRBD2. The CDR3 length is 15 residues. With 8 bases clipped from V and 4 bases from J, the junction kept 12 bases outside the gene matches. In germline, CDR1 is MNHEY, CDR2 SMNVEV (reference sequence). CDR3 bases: TGTGCCAGCTCAGCCTCGTGGGGGAGGGCAGATACGCAGTATTTT. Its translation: CASSASWGRADTQYF.

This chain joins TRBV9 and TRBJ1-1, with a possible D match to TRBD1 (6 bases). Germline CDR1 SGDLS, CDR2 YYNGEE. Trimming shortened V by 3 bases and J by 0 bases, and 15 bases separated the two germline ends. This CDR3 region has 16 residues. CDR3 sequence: CASSAPRKGVNTEAFF. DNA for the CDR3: TGTGCCAGCAGCGCACCCCGCAAGGGGGTGAACACTGAAGCTTTCTTT.

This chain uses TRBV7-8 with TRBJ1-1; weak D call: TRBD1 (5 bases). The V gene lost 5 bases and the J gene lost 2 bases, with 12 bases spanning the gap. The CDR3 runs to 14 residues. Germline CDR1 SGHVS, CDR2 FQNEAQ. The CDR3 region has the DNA TGTGCCAGCAGCCCAAGACAGTTCAACACTGAAGCTTTCTTT. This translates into CASSPRQFNTEAFF.

The CDR3 region has the DNA TGTGCCTGGAGCCGCACAGCGGGGGGATACACAGATACGCAGTATTTT. Amino acid sequence: CAWSRTAGGYTDTQYF. V and J are TRBV30 and TRBJ2-3; 9 bases map to TRBD2. Germline values: CDR1 GTSNPN, CDR2 SVGIG (reference sequence). This CDR3 comprises 16 residues. V lost 3 bases, J lost 2 bases, and 9 bases stayed unmatched.

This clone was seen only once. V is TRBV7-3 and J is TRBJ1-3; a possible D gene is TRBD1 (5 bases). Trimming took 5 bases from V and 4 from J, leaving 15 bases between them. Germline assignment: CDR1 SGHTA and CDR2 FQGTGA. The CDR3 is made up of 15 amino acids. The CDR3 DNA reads TGTGCCAGCAGCCCCGCAGGAGGGGTCGGAAACACCATATATTTT. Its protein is CASSPAGGVGNTIYF.

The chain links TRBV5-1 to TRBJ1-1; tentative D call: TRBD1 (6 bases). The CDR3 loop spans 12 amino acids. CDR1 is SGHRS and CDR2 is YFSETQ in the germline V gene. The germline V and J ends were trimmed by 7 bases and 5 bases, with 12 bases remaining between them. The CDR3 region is CASGHRDTEAFF. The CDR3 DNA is TGCGCCAGCGGCCACAGGGATACTGAAGCTTTCTTT.

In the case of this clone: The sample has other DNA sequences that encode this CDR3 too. CDR3 bases: TGTGCCAGCAGCTTGGGAACAGGGGTCTACGAGCAGTACTTC. Protein product: CASSLGTGVYEQYF. The rearrangement links TRBV5-4 to TRBJ2-7, with 7 bases identical to TRBD1. CDR3 length equals 14 residues. Unmatched junction bases numbered 3, after V lost 0 bases and J lost 3 bases. The germline gives CDR1 SGHNT, CDR2 YYREEE (reference sequence).

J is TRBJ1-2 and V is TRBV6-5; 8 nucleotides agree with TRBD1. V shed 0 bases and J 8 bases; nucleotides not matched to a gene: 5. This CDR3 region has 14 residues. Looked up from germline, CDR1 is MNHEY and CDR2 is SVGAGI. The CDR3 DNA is TGTGCCAGCAGTTACTCGAGACAGGGGATGGGCTACACCTTC. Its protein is CASSYSRQGMGYTF.

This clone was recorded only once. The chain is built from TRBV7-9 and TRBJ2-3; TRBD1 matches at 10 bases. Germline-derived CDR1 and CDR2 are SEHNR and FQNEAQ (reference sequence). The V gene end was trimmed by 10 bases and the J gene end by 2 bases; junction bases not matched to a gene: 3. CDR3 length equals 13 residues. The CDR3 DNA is TGTGCCATAGGACAGGGGGTCACAGATACGCAGTATTTT. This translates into CAIGQGVTDTQYF.

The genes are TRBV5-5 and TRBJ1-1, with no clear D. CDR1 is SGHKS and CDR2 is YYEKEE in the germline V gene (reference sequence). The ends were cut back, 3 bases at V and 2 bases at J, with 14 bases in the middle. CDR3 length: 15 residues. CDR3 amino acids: CASSSGGLENTEAFF. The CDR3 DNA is TGTGCCAGCAGCTCCGGAGGGCTCGAAAACACTGAAGCTTTCTTT.

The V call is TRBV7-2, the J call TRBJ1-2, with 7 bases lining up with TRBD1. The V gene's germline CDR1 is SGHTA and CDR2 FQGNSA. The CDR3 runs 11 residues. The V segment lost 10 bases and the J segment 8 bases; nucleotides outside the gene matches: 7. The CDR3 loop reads CATAGGQGYTF. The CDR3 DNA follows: TGTGCCACCGCAGGGGGTCAAGGCTACACCTTC.

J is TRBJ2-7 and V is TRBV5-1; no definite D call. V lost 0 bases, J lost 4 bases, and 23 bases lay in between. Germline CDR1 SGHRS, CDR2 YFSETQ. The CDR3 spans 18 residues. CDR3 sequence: CASSLGATGLRGTYEQYF. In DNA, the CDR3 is TGCGCCAGCAGCTTGGGAGCCACTGGATTACGCGGCACTTACGAGCAGTACTTC.

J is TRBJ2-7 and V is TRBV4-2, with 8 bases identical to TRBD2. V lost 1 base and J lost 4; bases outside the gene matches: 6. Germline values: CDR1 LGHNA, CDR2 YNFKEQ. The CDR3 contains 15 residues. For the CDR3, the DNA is TGTGCCAGCAGCCAAGTAATACGGGGGGGTTACGAGCAGTACTTC. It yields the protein CASSQVIRGGYEQYF.

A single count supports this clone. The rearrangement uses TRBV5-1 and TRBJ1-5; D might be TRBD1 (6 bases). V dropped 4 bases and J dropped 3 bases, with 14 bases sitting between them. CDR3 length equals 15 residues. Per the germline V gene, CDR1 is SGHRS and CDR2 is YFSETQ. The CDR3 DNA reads TGCGCCAGCAGCCAGGGGTCATCAGCCAATCAGCCCCAGCATTTT. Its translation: CASSQGSSANQPQHF.

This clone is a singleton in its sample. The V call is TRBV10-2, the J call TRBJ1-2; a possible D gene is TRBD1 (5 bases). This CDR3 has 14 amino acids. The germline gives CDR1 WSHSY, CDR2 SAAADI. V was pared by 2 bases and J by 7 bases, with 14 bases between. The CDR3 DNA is TGCGCCAGCAGTGAGGGGGGGTGGATGGGTGGCTACACCTTC. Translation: CASSEGGWMGGYTF.

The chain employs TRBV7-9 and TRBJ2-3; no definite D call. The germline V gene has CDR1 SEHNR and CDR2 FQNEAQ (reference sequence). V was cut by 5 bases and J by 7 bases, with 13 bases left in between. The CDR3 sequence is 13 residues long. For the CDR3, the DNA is TGTGCCAGCAGCCCCCCCCTACAGAATACGCAGTATTTT. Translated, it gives CASSPPLQNTQYF.

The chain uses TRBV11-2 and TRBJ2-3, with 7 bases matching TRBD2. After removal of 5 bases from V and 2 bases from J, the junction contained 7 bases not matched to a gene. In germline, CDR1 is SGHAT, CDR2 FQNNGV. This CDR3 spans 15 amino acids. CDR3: CASSHGGTPTDTQYF. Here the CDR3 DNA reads TGTGCCAGCAGCCACGGGGGGACTCCCACAGATACGCAGTATTTT.